Listed below are T cell receptor beta chains from one sample, sequenced in a study of shared clonotypes between healthy human individuals. Sequencing was performed with immunoSEQ multiplex PCR; in TCRdb, only in-frame clones are kept and a portion is missing. Found here are millions of clones, approximately 93% of them singletons; the top ten hold 0.39%. What was sequenced was naive CD4+ T cells from PBMCs. These receptors were collected from a man between 18 and 29 years old in good health. Some clones in this sample may be carry-over from other donors' samples. Both conserved end residues are part of each CDR3. D genes are given only for firm matches. Expanded clones are given a class, and other clones once, few, many or no size at all.

d_call	v_call	clone_size	cdr3_length	j_call	cdr3_nt	cdr3_aa
TRBD2	TRBV4-2	-	16	TRBJ2-2	TGTGCCAGCAGCCAAGGGACTAGCGAAAACACCGGGGAGCTGTTTTTT	CASSQGTSENTGELFF
TRBD1	TRBV7-3	-	14	TRBJ2-5	TGTGCCAGCAGCCTAGACAGGGTGGGAGAGACCCAGTACTTC	CASSLDRVGETQYF
-	TRBV12-5	-	13	TRBJ2-5	TGTGCTAGTGGCTTGACTGGGGGAGAGACCCAGTACTTC	CASGLTGGETQYF
-	TRBV6-5	-	16	TRBJ1-4	TGTGCCAGCAGTTACGGATCAGCGGGTCTCTCGGAAAAACTGTTTTTT	CASSYGSAGLSEKLFF
TRBD2	TRBV28	-	14	TRBJ2-3	TGTGCCAGCAGTTTGGGAGGGAGCACAGATACGCAGTATTTT	CASSLGGSTDTQYF
TRBD1	TRBV5-1	-	14	TRBJ2-7	TGCGCCAGCAGCCAGGACAGGGGTACCTACGAGCAGTACTTC	CASSQDRGTYEQYF
-	TRBV5-4	-	15	TRBJ1-6	TGTGCCAGCAGCTCGGGGCGCGGGGGAAATTCACCCCTCCACTTT	CASSSGRGGNSPLHF
TRBD1	TRBV11-2	-	16	TRBJ1-2	TGTGCCAGCAGCTCACTTAAGGACAGGGTGGACTATGGCTACACCTTC	CASSSLKDRVDYGYTF
-	TRBV27	-	14	TRBJ2-1	TGTGCCAGCAGACAACGACAGCCCGACAATGAGCAGTTCTTC	CASRQRQPDNEQFF
-	TRBV5-1	once	16	TRBJ2-1	TGCGCCAGCAGCTTGGATCAGACGGTTGCAAGCAATGAGCAGTTCTTC	CASSLDQTVASNEQFF
-	TRBV7-3	-	16	TRBJ2-3	TGTGCCAGCAGCTCCGGGACTGGCGTTGTGCCAGATACGCAGTATTTT	CASSSGTGVVPDTQYF
TRBD2	TRBV6-4	-	14	TRBJ2-2	TGTGCCAGCAGGGGGGGACTACACACCGGGGAGCTGTTTTTT	CASRGGLHTGELFF
TRBD1	TRBV28	-	15	TRBJ1-1	TGTGCCAGCAGTCAAGGGACAGTTTACAACACTGAAGCTTTCTTT	CASSQGTVYNTEAFF
-	TRBV29-1	-	13	TRBJ1-4	TGCAGCGCTGGGAGGGGGTTAGGTGAAAAACTGTTTTTT	CSAGRGLGEKLFF
TRBD1	TRBV5-1	-	14	TRBJ2-1	TGCGCCAGCAGCTCCGGGACAGGGAACAATGAGCAGTTCTTC	CASSSGTGNNEQFF
-	TRBV6-5	-	15	TRBJ1-5	TGTGCCAGCAGTACAGGGAGGGTGAGCAATCAGCCCCAGCATTTT	CASSTGRVSNQPQHF
-	TRBV10-3	-	12	TRBJ1-2	TGTGCCATCAATATGGCTGGCTATGGCTACACCTTC	CAINMAGYGYTF
TRBD1	TRBV28	-	17	TRBJ1-1	TGTGCCAGCAGGTCCGACAGGGGGCCGCGGGGAGAAACTGAAGCTTTCTTT	CASRSDRGPRGETEAFF
-	TRBV28	-	15	TRBJ1-2	TGTGCCAGCAGTTTGACCGGGACCCCGATCCGTGGCTACACCTTC	CASSLTGTPIRGYTF
-	TRBV27	-	17	TRBJ2-1	TGTGCCAGCAGTCCAATGGAGGGGGACTTCACCTACAATGAGCAGTTCTTC	CASSPMEGDFTYNEQFF
TRBD1	TRBV5-4	-	15	TRBJ2-3	TGTGCCAGCAGTTCCGGGACAGGGTCATCAGATACGCAGTATTTT	CASSSGTGSSDTQYF
TRBD2	TRBV18	-	16	TRBJ2-1	TGTGCCAGCTCACTAAGGGGCGGGAGTGTGAGGGATGAGCAGTTCTTC	CASSLRGGSVRDEQFF
TRBD1	TRBV7-8	once	15	TRBJ2-2	TGTGCCAGCAGCAACTCGTTGGGGGACAGCGGGGAGCTGTTTTTT	CASSNSLGDSGELFF
-	TRBV5-1	-	17	TRBJ2-2	TGCGCCAGCAGCCCCTTGGGGGCCGCGACTGACACCGGGGAGCTGTTTTTT	CASSPLGAATDTGELFF
TRBD1	TRBV29-1	-	13	TRBJ2-7	TGCAGCGTCAGGACAGGGGGCTTCGGCGAGCAGTACTTC	CSVRTGGFGEQYF
TRBD1	TRBV30	once	17	TRBJ2-7	TGTGCCTGGAGAACCAACCCTGTGACAGGGCTGATGTACGAGCAGTACTTC	CAWRTNPVTGLMYEQYF
TRBD1	TRBV28	once	14	TRBJ1-3	TGTGCCAGCACAACAGGGACAGTCGGAAACACCATATATTTT	CASTTGTVGNTIYF
-	TRBV9	-	15	TRBJ2-5	TGTGCCAGCAGCGTAGGTCACGGGGTGGGAGAGACCCAGTACTTC	CASSVGHGVGETQYF
TRBD1	TRBV28	-	15	TRBJ1-1	TGTGCCAGCAGCCCTACTGGGACAGGGTCCCCTGAAGCTTTCTTT	CASSPTGTGSPEAFF